The table lists the clone carrying this T cell receptor beta chain with many counts. In the ophthalmopathy cohort, Clinical Activity Score was at least 3, NOSPECS grade at least 4, and duration under 3 months. Researchers barred patients who had uncontrolled infection, other autoimmune disease, pregnancy or lactation. From RNA transcripts, TCR beta CDR3 regions were amplified. An initial round of RT-PCR targeting the TCR CDR3 relied on the HTBI primer set. In TCRdb, the multiplex PCR reads were re-called with MiXCR into one record per CDR3 protein. Altogether a few hundred thousand distinct CDR3 sequences are present, roughly 20% being singletons, with the ten largest covering less than 45%. This record belongs to a study of T cells in Graves' hyperthyroidism and ophthalmopathy. From germline, CDR1 is ENHRY and CDR2 SYGVKD. With V trimmed by 10 bases and J by 1 base, 11 bases remained unmatched. CDR3 size: 15 residues.

The rearrangement joins TRBV10-3 to TRBJ2-5, with TRBD2 matching over 8 bases. Sequencing used blood. This clonotype was obtained from a young man with Graves' ophthalmopathy. Here the CDR3 reads CATGGAGGTQETQYF. The DNA of the CDR3 is TGTGCCACGGGGGGCGCGGGAGGCACCCAAGAGACCCAGTACTTC.